The 29 T cell receptor beta chains given below trace back to one sample, sequenced in a study of blood T cell repertoires in COVID-19. The method was immunoSEQ multiplex PCR; TCRdb's version includes in-frame clones alone and lacks a portion of them. The profile shows about 270,000 clones, 81% of them singletons. The sample was peripheral blood. Receptor source: a woman aged 60 to 75 with active or convalescent COVID-19.

This clone was seen just once. V gene TRBV4-3 combines with J gene TRBJ1-1; D not certain. Germline V CDR1 and CDR2: LGHNA, YSLEER. This CDR3 spans 13 amino acids. V was trimmed by 4 bases and J by 5 bases, leaving 11 bases between them. DNA of the CDR3: TGCGCCAGCAGCCGGCTGTTGTGGACTGAAGCTTTCTTT. This codes for CASSRLLWTEAFF.

V and J are TRBV3-1 (or the pseudogene TRBV3-2) and TRBJ1-5; D gene uncertain. CDR3 length: 13 amino acids. The germline V gene has CDR1 LGHDT and CDR2 YNNKEL (reference sequence). Trimming shortened V by 1 base and J by 7 bases, and 8 bases separated the two germline ends. The CDR3 here is CASSQGTVQPQHF. The CDR3 DNA is TGTGCCAGCAGCCAAGGCACAGTCCAGCCCCAGCATTTT.

This clone appeared a single time. The rearrangement uses TRBV6-2 or TRBV6-3 and TRBJ2-3; 10 nucleotides agree with TRBD2. CDR3 length equals 18 residues. Germline CDR1 is MNHEY and CDR2 is SVGEGT. V lost 2 bases to trimming and J lost 2 bases; unmatched junction nucleotides: 10. CDR3 nucleotide sequence: TGTGCCAGCAGTTACGGGCTAGCGGGGGCCCTTTCCACAGATACGCAGTATTTT. Translating it yields CASSYGLAGALSTDTQYF.

The V call is TRBV4-2, the J call TRBJ2-7; 12 nucleotides line up with TRBD1. This CDR3 has 16 residues. CDR1 is LGHNA, CDR2 YNFKEQ, per germline. With 4 bases clipped from V and 3 bases from J, the junction kept 7 bases outside the gene matches. The CDR3, as DNA: TGTGCCAGCAGCCGGGGGACAGGGGGCGAACTCTACGAGCAGTACTTC. Translating gives CASSRGTGGELYEQYF.

This clone was recorded only once. This chain joins TRBV28 and TRBJ1-2; 9 bases map to TRBD1. The germline CDR1 and CDR2 sequences are MDHEN and SYDVKM. This CDR3 comprises 18 residues. J was trimmed by 1 base and V by 4 bases; bases with no gene match: 13. CDR3 in amino acids: CASSSIQGAATFNYGYTF. CDR3 nucleotide sequence: TGTGCCAGCAGTTCAATACAGGGGGCCGCCACTTTTAACTATGGCTACACCTTC.

This clone was detected once. The V call is TRBV9, the J call TRBJ2-1, with D unresolved. Trimming removed 0 bases at V and 8 bases at J, with 12 bases between. Germline-derived CDR1 and CDR2 are SGDLS and YYNGEE. CDR3 size: 14 residues. The CDR3, as DNA: TGTGCCAGCAGCGTAGGTGATAGCTTCCATGAGCAGTTCTTC. Amino acid sequence: CASSVGDSFHEQFF.

The CDR3 sequence is CSVSGQGNEQYF. The CDR3 bases are TGCAGCGTTTCTGGACAGGGTAACGAGCAGTACTTC. The gene calls are TRBV29-1 and TRBJ2-7; TRBD1 aligns across 8 bases. This CDR3 spans 12 amino acids. Trimming removed 5 bases from V and 5 bases from J; junction bases left unmatched: 5. Per germline, CDR1 SQVTM and CDR2 ANQGSEA.

The genes are TRBV19 and TRBJ1-5; tentative D call: TRBD1 (6 bases). Trimming removed 2 bases from V and 5 bases from J, with 16 bases in between. Germline assignment: CDR1 LNHDA and CDR2 SQIVND (reference sequence). CDR3 length equals 16 residues. CDR3 loop: CASSISGGRVHQPQHF. The DNA for the CDR3 is TGTGCCAGTAGTATATCGGGGGGGCGCGTACATCAGCCCCAGCATTTT.

The V and J genes are TRBV7-9 and TRBJ2-4; possible D gene TRBD2, 6 bases. The CDR3 runs to 13 residues. The germline V gene encodes CDR1 SEHNR and CDR2 FQNEAQ (reference sequence). The ends were cut back, 1 base at V and 9 bases at J, with 10 bases in the middle. CDR3 DNA: TGTGCCAGCAGCTTAGGGGACTTGGCCATTCAGTACTTC. Amino acids: CASSLGDLAIQYF.

V usage is TRBV5-1 and J usage is TRBJ2-3; weak D call: TRBD1 (6 bases). CDR1 and CDR2 (germline): SGHRS, YFSETQ. The CDR3 runs 16 residues. V lost 3 bases to trimming and J lost 6 bases, with 20 bases between them. The CDR3 protein is CASSSGGRGAVDTQYF. DNA for the CDR3: TGCGCCAGCAGCTCTGGGGGCAGGGGCGCGGTGGATACGCAGTATTTT.

The gene calls are TRBV6-5 and TRBJ2-1; TRBD2 aligns across 8 bases. V shed 5 bases and J 9 bases; nucleotides not matched to a gene: 12. The germline CDR1 and CDR2 sequences are MNHEY and SVGAGI. CDR3 length: 15 residues. The CDR3 sequence: CASSPFQRGPSEQFF. The CDR3 region has the DNA TGTGCCAGCAGTCCCTTCCAGCGGGGGCCCAGTGAGCAGTTCTTC.

The V and J genes are TRBV3-1 (or the pseudogene TRBV3-2) and TRBJ1-3, with D possibly TRBD1 on 6 matching bases. The CDR3 extends over 16 amino acids. CDR1 is LGHDT, CDR2 YNNKEL, per germline (reference sequence). The V end lost 2 bases, the J end lost 7 bases, and 18 bases lay between the germline ends. The CDR3: CASSQQTGYGWNTIYF. The CDR3 region has the DNA TGTGCCAGCAGCCAACAAACAGGGTATGGGTGGAACACCATATATTTT.

This rearrangement joins TRBV19 to TRBJ2-7, with D possibly TRBD2 on 6 matching bases. The CDR3 sequence is 13 residues long. Trimming took 8 bases from V and 4 from J, leaving 15 bases between them. Germline CDR1 reads LNHDA; CDR2 reads SQIVND (reference sequence). The DNA for the CDR3 is TGTGCCAGTGGTACAGGAGGGATGTACGAGCAGTACTTC. Its translation is CASGTGGMYEQYF.

The chain is built from TRBV19 and TRBJ1-6; a weak D match, TRBD1 (5 bases). The V and J ends lost 5 bases and 7 bases respectively, with 15 bases between them. CDR3 size: 15 residues. The germline V gene encodes CDR1 LNHDA and CDR2 SQIVND (reference sequence). Here the CDR3 reads CASSSTAGRNSPLHF. For the CDR3, the DNA is TGTGCCAGTAGTTCAACGGCAGGGAGGAATTCACCCCTCCACTTT.

This clone was counted only a few times. The chain is built from TRBV28 and TRBJ2-7; D may be TRBD1 (5 bases). Trimming cost V 8 bases and J 3 bases, with 11 bases left between them. The CDR3 is 12 amino acids. In germline, CDR1 is MDHEN, CDR2 SYDVKM. This chain's CDR3 is CASHSGNYEQYF. The CDR3 nucleotides read TGTGCCAGCCACTCAGGGAACTACGAGCAGTACTTC.

The V gene is TRBV9, the J gene TRBJ1-2; 9 positions match TRBD1. Germline V gene sequence: CDR1 SGDLS, CDR2 YYNGEE. Trimming at V came to 4 bases and at J to 6 bases, leaving 7 bases not matched to a gene. CDR3 length equals 14 residues. CDR3 in DNA: TGTGCCAGCAGCTCCGGACAGGGGCACCATGGCTACACCTTC. Residues: CASSSGQGHHGYTF.

V is TRBV11-3 and J is TRBJ2-1; 16 bases match TRBD2. The CDR3 extends over 18 amino acids. CDR1 is SGHNT, CDR2 YENEEA, per germline. Trimming at V came to 5 bases and at J to 2 bases, leaving 6 bases not matched to a gene. DNA for the CDR3: TGTGCCAGCAGCCCAGGGACTAGCGGGGGGGCCCCCTACAATGAGCAGTTCTTC. Its translation is CASSPGTSGGAPYNEQFF.

Here the CDR3 DNA reads TGTGCCAGCAGTTTCCAGGGGGAGTATGGCTACACCTTC. It translates to CASSFQGEYGYTF. This chain links TRBV27 with TRBJ1-2; 7 nucleotides match TRBD1. The CDR3 runs to 13 residues. Germline V CDR1 and CDR2: MNHEY, SMNVEV (reference sequence). Trimming took 3 bases from V and 5 from J; bases not matched to a gene: 3.

The J gene is TRBJ2-3, the V gene TRBV11-3; D unclear. The CDR3 contains 13 residues. CDR1 is SGHNT and CDR2 is YENEEA in the germline V gene. The germline V and J ends were trimmed by 6 bases and 3 bases, with 10 bases remaining between them. DNA for the CDR3: TGTGCCAGCAGTGTTGGCCAGACAGATACGCAGTATTTT. Protein product: CASSVGQTDTQYF.

This chain uses TRBV6-5 with TRBJ1-5; 8 bases map to TRBD1. The V gene's germline CDR1 is MNHEY and CDR2 SVGAGI. The CDR3 is 13 residues long. J gave up 5 bases and V 8 bases, and 5 bases lay outside the gene matches. The CDR3 DNA follows: TGTGCCAGCGGCCAGGGGGCGGATCAGCCCCAGCATTTT. This translates into CASGQGADQPQHF.

V gene TRBV7-9 combines with J gene TRBJ2-2, with D perhaps TRBD2 (6 bases). Between the trimmed V and J ends, which lost 5 bases and 8 bases, there was a span of 9 bases. The CDR3 contains 12 residues. Germline assignment: CDR1 SEHNR and CDR2 FQNEAQ (reference sequence). The CDR3 spells CASSEGRGELFF. CDR3 DNA: TGTGCCAGCAGCGAAGGGAGGGGGGAGCTGTTTTTT. Variable domain in full (rest from reference TRBV7-9 and TRBJ2-2): DTGVSQNPRHKITKRGQNVTFRCDPISEHNRLYWYRQTLGQGPEFLTYFQNEAQLEKSRLLSDRFSAERPKGSFSTLEIQRTEQGDSAMYLCASSEGRGELFFGEGSRLTVL.

This chain joins TRBV28 and TRBJ2-5; D unclear. The CDR3 loop spans 13 amino acids. With 10 bases removed from V and 2 bases from J, the gap between germline ends came to 14 bases. Germline CDR1 and CDR2: MDHEN and SYDVKM. DNA for the CDR3: TGTGCCATCAAGCCTCCTATTCAAGAGACCCAGTACTTC. Residues: CAIKPPIQETQYF.

V gene TRBV23-1 combines with J gene TRBJ2-7, with TRBD1 identical over 8 bases. TRBV23-1 qualifies as an ORF whose function is uncertain. V lost 2 bases to trimming and J lost 0 bases; unmatched junction nucleotides: 18. CDR3 length: 20 residues. Written as DNA, the CDR3 is TGCGCCAGCAGTCAACTTCCAGGGGGCGCTGGGACGCCCTGCTCCTACGAGCAGTACTTC. The encoded protein is CASSQLPGGAGTPCSYEQYF.

The rearrangement joins TRBV7-2 to TRBJ2-5; 9 nucleotides agree with TRBD1. The CDR3 runs 16 residues. Germline values: CDR1 SGHTA, CDR2 FQGNSA. Unmatched junction bases numbered 9, after V lost 3 bases and J lost 4 bases. The CDR3 DNA is TGTGCCAGCAGCTTTAATTCCGGGACAGGGAGAGAGACCCAGTACTTC. Protein: CASSFNSGTGRETQYF. Variable domain in full (rest from reference TRBV7-2 and TRBJ2-5): GAGVSQSPSNKVTEKGKDVELRCDPISGHTALYWYRQSLGQGLEFLIYFQGNSAPDKSGLPSDRFSAERTGGSVSTLTIQRTQQEDSAVYLCASSFNSGTGRETQYFGPGTRLLVL.

This clone came up a few times. The chain employs TRBV10-3 and TRBJ1-1, with D possibly being TRBD1 (5 bases). The V gene's germline CDR1 is ENHRY and CDR2 SYGVKD. This CDR3 is built from 13 residues. Trimming removed 5 bases from V and 0 bases from J, with 7 bases in between. The CDR3 sequence is CAISQGLNTEAFF. The CDR3 DNA reads TGTGCCATCAGTCAGGGCCTGAACACTGAAGCTTTCTTT.

The V and J genes are TRBV7-3 and TRBJ2-3; no firm D call. V shed 2 bases and J shed 0 bases, with 12 bases lying between them. The CDR3 contains 16 residues. Germline V gives CDR1 SGHTA, CDR2 FQGTGA. This CDR3 is CASSLSLSQSTDTQYF. Here the CDR3 DNA reads TGTGCCAGCAGCTTATCGCTCAGTCAAAGCACAGATACGCAGTATTTT.

The sample holds one count of this clone. V and J are TRBV4-2 and TRBJ2-5, with TRBD1 identical over 9 bases. Germline CDR1 LGHNA, CDR2 YNFKEQ. The CDR3 spans 14 residues. The trim removed 4 bases at V and 1 base at J, leaving 1 base unmatched. The CDR3: CASSRDRVQETQYF. CDR3 nucleotides: TGTGCCAGCAGCCGGGACAGGGTCCAAGAGACCCAGTACTTC.

In DNA form, the CDR3 reads TGTGCCAGCAGCACCTCCAACGGGGGGAGACGCTATGGCTACACCTTC. It yields the protein CASSTSNGGRRYGYTF. The chain links TRBV9 to TRBJ1-2, with a possible D match to TRBD1 (5 bases). Trimming took 4 bases from V and 4 from J, leaving 20 bases between them. The V gene's germline CDR1 is SGDLS and CDR2 YYNGEE. The CDR3 runs 16 residues.

V usage is TRBV4-1 and J usage is TRBJ2-7; D call uncertain. Germline V gives CDR1 MGHRA, CDR2 YSYEKL. V was trimmed by 1 base and J by 3 bases, leaving 4 bases between them. This CDR3 is 12 amino acids long. CDR3 residues: CASSQAGYEQYF. The CDR3 DNA is TGCGCCAGCAGCCAAGCAGGCTACGAGCAGTACTTC.